The 3 T cell receptor beta chains listed next were all sequenced from one sample in a study of tumor-infiltrating lymphocytes in primary liver carcinoma. The investigators made TCR beta cDNA from around 540 ng total RNA, using a constant-region primer. Libraries for TCR beta were built through three nested multiplex PCR rounds, which together made up a slightly modified ARM-PCR procedure. Primers for the first two PCR rounds were TRBV1-TRBV30 forward primers and a C-beta reverse primer (about 9 cycles per round). TCRdb re-called the multiplex PCR reads with MiXCR, one entry per CDR3 protein. Counted here are under 150,000 distinct CDR3 sequences, around 70% occurring once; the ten biggest clones make up 8.1%. Investigators took RNA and DNA out together from approximately 22-30 mg of unsorted bulk tissue. The sample taken for sequencing was tumor-adjacent normal liver tissue. These TCRs come from a woman aged 55-75 years with primary liver carcinoma and hepatitis B virus infection.

This clonotype was picked up one time. A junction boundary mismatches the germline segment, possibly from a read error. The genes are TRBV11-2 and TRBJ2-1, with a weak D call TRBD2 (5 bases). Germline-derived CDR1 and CDR2 are SGHAT and FQNNGV. This CDR3 spans 16 amino acids. The CDR3 DNA reads as TGTGCCATCAGCCGAGTAAACCCCGGGGTTGCCAATGAGCAGTTCTTC. It is translated as CAISRVNPGVANEQFF.

For this clonotype: In this CDR3 the conserved last residue, phenylalanine or tryptophan, is missing, so a read error is likely. The rearrangement uses TRBV11-2 and TRBJ1-2; no clear D. With 2 bases removed from V and 3 bases from J, the gap between germline ends came to 10 bases. This CDR3 has 14 residues. Per the germline V gene, CDR1 is SGHAT and CDR2 is FQNNGV. The CDR3 DNA follows: TGTGCCAGCAGCTTAACATGGTCTGACTATGGCTACACCCTC. Protein sequence: CASSLTWSDYGYTL.

V is TRBV11-2 and J is TRBJ1-4; possibly TRBD1 for D (5 bases). The V end lost 3 bases, the J end lost 7 bases, and 15 bases lay between the germline ends. Germline CDR1 SGHAT, CDR2 FQNNGV. This CDR3 contains 15 residues. The CDR3 DNA reads TGTGCCAGCAGCTTCTCAATAGGGGACGGTGAAAAACTGTTTTTT. Amino acid sequence: CASSFSIGDGEKLFF.